A selection of T cell receptor beta chains follows, all from one sample in a study of T cell responses to AZD1222 COVID-19 vaccine. Sequencing was performed with immunoSEQ multiplex PCR; in TCRdb, only in-frame clones are kept and a portion is missing. This sample has 130,000 to 150,000 clones; about 89% occur once, and the top ten carry about 3%. The starting material was peripheral blood, obtained on day 0 of MenACWY control vaccination. The source of these receptors is an adult in good health. Both conserved end residues are part of each CDR3. Fields, in order: clone size, J gene, V gene, D gene, CDR3 protein, CDR3 DNA. The D gene is left open where the match is weak. Rows may omit the clone size; those that give it use once, few, many or a size class.

size: NA; J: TRBJ2-7; V: TRBV5-5; D: NA; CDR3: CASSFFVQGGTYEQYF; DNA: TGTGCCAGCAGCTTTTTCGTCCAGGGTGGGACCTACGAGCAGTACTTC
size: NA; J: TRBJ2-3; V: TRBV5-1; D: TRBD2; CDR3: CASSSGVFTDTQYF; DNA: TGCGCCAGCAGCAGCGGGGTTTTCACAGATACGCAGTATTTT
size: NA; J: TRBJ2-5; V: TRBV27; D: TRBD2; CDR3: CASSPRSSGYQETQYF; DNA: TGTGCCAGCAGTCCGCGGAGTAGCGGGTACCAAGAGACCCAGTACTTC
size: NA; J: TRBJ1-1; V: TRBV27; D: NA; CDR3: CASSLGVDTEAFF; DNA: TGTGCCAGCAGTTTAGGGGTAGACACTGAAGCTTTCTTT
size: NA; J: TRBJ2-7; V: TRBV19; D: NA; CDR3: CASSIGYGSSYEQYF; DNA: TGTGCCAGTAGTATAGGATATGGGAGCTCCTACGAGCAGTACTTC
size: NA; J: TRBJ2-1; V: TRBV9; D: NA; CDR3: CASSVELGNEQFF; DNA: TGTGCCAGCAGCGTAGAGTTGGGCAATGAGCAGTTCTTC
size: NA; J: TRBJ1-5; V: TRBV12-3/TRBV12-4; D: NA; CDR3: CASISGLDQPQHF; DNA: TGTGCCAGCATATCAGGTTTGGATCAGCCCCAGCATTTT
size: few; J: TRBJ2-5; V: TRBV7-8; D: NA; CDR3: CASSLWTYPGETQYF; DNA: TGTGCCAGCAGCTTATGGACATACCCTGGGGAGACCCAGTACTTC
size: NA; J: TRBJ1-5; V: TRBV4-2; D: TRBD1; CDR3: CASSLTGQIYSNQPQHF; DNA: TGTGCCAGCAGCCTGACGGGACAGATTTATAGCAATCAGCCCCAGCATTTT
size: NA; J: TRBJ1-4; V: TRBV6-1; D: NA; CDR3: CASSDSGEWEKLFF; DNA: TGTGCCAGCAGTGATTCGGGGGAATGGGAAAAACTGTTTTTT
size: NA; J: TRBJ2-3; V: TRBV9; D: NA; CDR3: CASSPGSDTQYF; DNA: TGTGCCAGCAGCCCTGGATCGGATACGCAGTATTTT
size: NA; J: TRBJ2-2; V: TRBV7-6; D: TRBD2; CDR3: CASSLESSGGTGELFF; DNA: TGTGCCAGCAGCCTCGAGTCGAGCGGGGGGACCGGGGAGCTGTTTTTT
size: NA; J: TRBJ1-5; V: TRBV2; D: TRBD1; CDR3: CASSAEQGGNQPQHF; DNA: TGTGCCAGCAGTGCGGAACAGGGGGGCAATCAGCCCCAGCATTTT
size: NA; J: TRBJ1-1; V: TRBV5-6; D: NA; CDR3: CASSLGQVPNTEAFF; DNA: TGTGCCAGCAGCTTGGGGCAGGTTCCGAACACTGAAGCTTTCTTT
size: NA; J: TRBJ1-5; V: TRBV27; D: NA; CDR3: CASSALGQPQHF; DNA: TGTGCCAGCAGTGCACTCGGACAGCCCCAGCATTTT
size: NA; J: TRBJ1-1; V: TRBV7-9; D: NA; CDR3: CASSPIGRGVTEAFF; DNA: TGTGCCAGCAGCCCGATAGGTCGGGGGGTCACTGAAGCTTTCTTT
size: NA; J: TRBJ1-1; V: TRBV20-1; D: TRBD1; CDR3: CSAGQVSEAFF; DNA: TGCAGTGCTGGACAGGTATCTGAAGCTTTCTTT
size: NA; J: TRBJ2-3; V: TRBV11-3; D: NA; CDR3: CASRGAVEDTQYF; DNA: TGTGCCAGCAGGGGCGCAGTCGAAGATACGCAGTATTTT
size: once; J: TRBJ2-1; V: TRBV18; D: TRBD1; CDR3: CASSPYSNRDRIYNEQFF; DNA: TGTGCCAGCTCACCCTACTCAAACCGGGACAGGATTTACAATGAGCAGTTCTTC
size: NA; J: TRBJ2-2; V: TRBV9; D: TRBD2; CDR3: CASSEGSGLNTGELFF; DNA: TGTGCCAGCAGCGAGGGTAGCGGGCTGAACACCGGGGAGCTGTTTTTT
size: NA; J: TRBJ2-7; V: TRBV11-3; D: NA; CDR3: CASSPGPLYEQYF; DNA: TGTGCCAGCAGCCCCGGCCCTCTCTACGAGCAGTACTTC
size: NA; J: TRBJ2-5; V: TRBV5-1; D: NA; CDR3: CASSSNRQTQYF; DNA: TGCGCCAGCAGCTCGAATCGGCAGACCCAGTACTTC
size: NA; J: TRBJ1-5; V: TRBV6-1; D: TRBD1; CDR3: CASSESGERQGGWGNQPQHF; DNA: TGTGCCAGCAGTGAATCGGGTGAGAGACAGGGTGGTTGGGGCAATCAGCCCCAGCATTTT
size: NA; J: TRBJ1-1; V: TRBV14; D: NA; CDR3: CASRLGQHTEAFF; DNA: TGTGCCAGCAGACTTGGACAGCACACTGAAGCTTTCTTT
size: NA; J: TRBJ2-3; V: TRBV7-9; D: NA; CDR3: CASSPESDTQYF; DNA: TGTGCCAGCAGCCCCGAATCAGATACGCAGTATTTT
size: NA; J: TRBJ1-1; V: TRBV5-4; D: NA; CDR3: CASSMEGRGAFF; DNA: TGTGCCAGCAGCATGGAGGGGCGCGGCGCTTTCTTT
size: once; J: TRBJ2-3; V: TRBV10-2; D: NA; CDR3: CASVPRSTDTQYF; DNA: TGCGCCAGCGTACCCCGGTCCACAGATACGCAGTATTTT
size: NA; J: TRBJ2-3; V: TRBV5-1; D: NA; CDR3: CASSLASSTDTQYF; DNA: TGCGCCAGCAGCTTGGCGTCTAGCACAGATACGCAGTATTTT
size: NA; J: TRBJ1-5; V: TRBV29-1; D: NA; CDR3: CSVSGERNQPQHF; DNA: TGCAGCGTGAGCGGAGAGAGGAATCAGCCCCAGCATTTT
size: NA; J: TRBJ2-3; V: TRBV7-2; D: TRBD1; CDR3: CASSLRPGGAVDTQYF; DNA: TGTGCCAGCAGCTTAAGGCCAGGGGGCGCGGTAGATACGCAGTATTTT
size: NA; J: TRBJ1-4; V: TRBV7-2; D: NA; CDR3: CASSLDAQGRKLFF; DNA: TGTGCCAGCAGCTTAGATGCTCAGGGGAGGAAACTGTTTTTT
size: NA; J: TRBJ1-6; V: TRBV9; D: TRBD1; CDR3: CASSEQTGANSPLHF; DNA: TGTGCCAGCAGCGAACAGACAGGGGCAAATTCACCCCTCCACTTT
size: NA; J: TRBJ1-2; V: TRBV10-1; D: NA; CDR3: CASSVRVQSTF; DNA: TGCGCCAGCAGTGTCAGGGTGCAATCCACCTTC
size: NA; J: TRBJ2-2; V: TRBV10-1; D: TRBD2; CDR3: CASSDTAGGITGELFF; DNA: TGCGCCAGCAGTGATACGGCGGGAGGAATCACCGGGGAGCTGTTTTTT
size: NA; J: TRBJ2-7; V: TRBV6-5; D: TRBD1; CDR3: CASSYPGQGERYEQYF; DNA: TGTGCCAGCAGTTACCCGGGACAGGGCGAAAGATACGAGCAGTACTTC
size: few; J: TRBJ1-1; V: TRBV10-3; D: NA; CDR3: CASRGLNTEAFF; DNA: TGTGCCAGCAGGGGTCTGAACACTGAAGCTTTCTTT
size: NA; J: TRBJ2-7; V: TRBV19; D: TRBD1; CDR3: CASSIRGQVHEQYF; DNA: TGTGCCAGTAGTATCCGGGGACAGGTTCACGAGCAGTACTTC
size: NA; J: TRBJ1-5; V: TRBV3-1/TRBV3-2; D: TRBD1; CDR3: CASSRNDRDNQPQHF; DNA: TGTGCCAGCAGCCGGAATGACAGGGACAATCAGCCCCAGCATTTT
size: NA; J: TRBJ2-7; V: TRBV27; D: NA; CDR3: CASSLSGGETYEQYF; DNA: TGTGCCAGCAGTTTATCCGGAGGCGAAACCTACGAGCAGTACTTC
size: NA; J: TRBJ2-3; V: TRBV24-1; D: TRBD1; CDR3: CATSDRDRVSDTQYF; DNA: TGTGCCACCAGTGACCGGGACAGGGTTTCAGATACGCAGTATTTT
size: NA; J: TRBJ2-1; V: TRBV11-2; D: TRBD2; CDR3: CASSSLRGSHRAYNEQFF; DNA: TGTGCCAGCAGCTCCCTGCGCGGGAGTCACCGCGCCTACAATGAGCAGTTCTTC
size: NA; J: TRBJ1-1; V: TRBV27; D: NA; CDR3: CASSSLSGESLEKAFF; DNA: TGTGCCAGCAGTTCCCTCTCCGGAGAGTCTTTAGAGAAGGCTTTCTTT